A single T cell receptor (beta chain) is shown here with its context. A much bigger clone sits one base away, suggesting this may be a read error. Researchers took RNA transcripts and amplified the TCR beta CDR3 regions from them. The TCR CDR3 first-round RT-PCR relied on the HTBI primer set. In TCRdb, the multiplex PCR reads were re-called with MiXCR into one record per CDR3 protein. The sample includes 500,000 to 700,000 distinct CDR3 sequences, around 15% seen only once; the top ten take 15% to 20%. This record belongs to a study of T cells in Graves' hyperthyroidism and ophthalmopathy. Not enrolled were patients with uncontrolled infection, other autoimmune disease, pregnancy or lactation. The CDR3 contains 12 residues. In germline, CDR1 is DFQATT, CDR2 SNEGSKA (reference sequence). J lost 5 bases, V lost 6 bases, and 5 bases had no gene match.

The chain links TRBV20-1 to TRBJ2-7; 9 nucleotides agree with TRBD2. Sequencing was carried out using blood. The TCR originated in a woman between 18 and 30 years old with Graves' hyperthyroidism. CDR3: CSAREREDEQYF. CDR3 nucleotides: TGCAGTGCCCGAGAGCGGGAGGACGAGCAGTACTTC.